These 27 T cell receptor beta chains were all obtained from the same sample, sequenced in a study of cytomegalovirus exposure and HLA in healthy donors. This PCR relied on a set of 60 Vbeta primers and 13 Jbeta primers. Generated by immunoSEQ multiplex PCR, the TCRdb table keeps only in-frame clones and is missing some. Among roughly 34,000 clones listed, 65% to 70% were seen once. The sample comprised PBMCs. These TCRs come from a man in his forties in good health and CMV-seropositive.

This clone turned up a few times. The genes are TRBV6-1 and TRBJ2-7, with TRBD2 identical over 12 bases. In germline, CDR1 is MNHNS, CDR2 SASEGT. Trimming removed 3 bases from V and 2 bases from J; junction bases left unmatched: 2. The CDR3 runs 15 residues. Written as DNA, the CDR3 is TGTGCCAGCAGTGAGGCTAGCGGGGGGGCCTACGAGCAGTACTTC. Protein: CASSEASGGAYEQYF.

The chain carries TRBV15 and TRBJ2-3, with 12 bases aligning to TRBD2. The trim removed 1 base at V and 0 bases at J, leaving 5 bases unmatched. Germline assignment: CDR1 LNHNV and CDR2 YYDKDF (reference sequence). This CDR3 region has 18 residues. This CDR3 is CATSRGTSGVPSTDTQYF. In DNA, the CDR3 is TGTGCCACCAGCAGAGGGACTAGCGGGGTCCCTAGCACAGATACGCAGTATTTT. Based on the CDR3 plus reference TRBV15 and TRBJ2-3, the full variable domain is DAMVIQNPRYQVTQFGKPVTLSCSQTLNHNVMYWYQQKSSQAPKLLFHYYDKDFNNEADTPDNFQSRRPNTSFCFLDIRSPGLGDTAMYLCATSRGTSGVPSTDTQYFGPGTRLTVL.

V is TRBV4-2 and J is TRBJ2-5; 13 bases are shared with TRBD2. The CDR3 runs 16 residues. Per germline, CDR1 LGHNA and CDR2 YNFKEQ. V lost 4 bases and J lost 7; bases outside the gene matches: 9. CDR3 nucleotide sequence: TGTGCCAGCAGCCGGTGGACTAGCGGGGGCCAGGGGACCCAGTACTTC. This encodes CASSRWTSGGQGTQYF.

This clone is hyperexpanded by share. The chain joins TRBV5-1 to TRBJ1-6; D is undetermined. CDR3 length: 15 amino acids. Trimming left V 5 bases short and J 0 bases short, with 9 bases between. The germline gives CDR1 SGHRS, CDR2 YFSETQ. The CDR3 loop reads CASRLLDSYNSPLHF. The CDR3, as DNA: TGCGCCAGCAGGTTGCTAGACTCCTATAATTCACCCCTCCACTTT.

This clone occurred a few times. The chain is built from TRBV5-1 and TRBJ2-2; D not certain. Trimming stripped 4 bases from V and 4 bases from J, with 17 bases between. This CDR3 is built from 16 residues. Per the germline V gene, CDR1 is SGHRS and CDR2 is YFSETQ. The CDR3 DNA reads as TGCGCCAGCAGCGAGTCGGAGAGGCTCGGCACCGGGGAGCTGTTTTTT. This gives the protein CASSESERLGTGELFF.

The V gene is TRBV2, the J gene TRBJ1-6; D remains unclear. Looked up from germline, CDR1 is SNHLY and CDR2 is FYNNEI. V lost 1 base, J lost 10 bases, and 14 bases lay in between. The CDR3 spans 15 residues. CDR3 bases: TGTGCCAGCAGTGAAGTTGGAGTGGGTTACTCACCCCTCCACTTT. Residues: CASSEVGVGYSPLHF.

This clone was found a few times. The rearrangement joins TRBV15 to TRBJ1-2; 8 nucleotides agree with TRBD1. Germline loops: CDR1 LNHNV, CDR2 YYDKDF (reference sequence). Germline trimming cut 2 bases from V and 0 bases from J; bases unmatched to any gene: 5. The CDR3 runs to 16 residues. As DNA, the CDR3 is TGTGCCACCAGCAGAACATTACAGGGGGCTAACTATGGCTACACCTTC. Protein sequence: CATSRTLQGANYGYTF. Supplemented by reference TRBV15 and TRBJ1-2, the full variable domain reads DAMVIQNPRYQVTQFGKPVTLSCSQTLNHNVMYWYQQKSSQAPKLLFHYYDKDFNNEADTPDNFQSRRPNTSFCFLDIRSPGLGDTAMYLCATSRTLQGANYGYTFGSGTRLTVV.

The chain has TRBV2 and TRBJ1-6; TRBD1 might be the D (6 bases). The germline V and J ends were trimmed by 1 base and 11 bases, with 15 bases remaining between them. This CDR3 has 15 residues. CDR1 is SNHLY and CDR2 is FYNNEI in the germline V gene. Here the CDR3 DNA reads TGTGCCAGCAGTGAAGGGACAGCGGGGCACACACCCCTCCACTTT. It encodes CASSEGTAGHTPLHF.

This rearrangement joins TRBV12-5 to TRBJ2-5, with a weak D call TRBD1 (6 bases). Deletions cut 2 bases from V and 2 bases from J, with 21 bases between. Germline V gene data show CDR1 as LGHNT and CDR2 as FRNRAP. This CDR3 spans 18 amino acids. CDR3 loop: CASGLIVTRGSGQETQYF. DNA for the CDR3: TGTGCTAGTGGTTTGATCGTCACCAGGGGATCGGGGCAAGAGACCCAGTACTTC. The full variable domain, rest sourced from reference TRBV12-5 and TRBJ2-5, is DARVTQTPRHKVTEMGQEVTMRCQPILGHNTVFWYRQTMMQGLELLAYFRNRAPLDDSGMPKDRFSAEMPDATLATLKIQPSEPRDSAVYFCASGLIVTRGSGQETQYFGPGTRLLVL.

The rearrangement links TRBV27 to TRBJ2-3; D may be TRBD1 (6 bases). From germline, CDR1 is MNHEY and CDR2 SMNVEV (reference sequence). The germline V and J ends were trimmed by 1 base and 1 base, with 9 bases remaining between them. CDR3 length: 15 residues. The CDR3 region is CASSLFRGGTDTQYF. Written as DNA, the CDR3 is TGTGCCAGCAGTTTATTCAGGGGCGGCACAGATACGCAGTATTTT.

This chain uses TRBV7-3 with TRBJ2-1, with unresolved D. The CDR3 contains 14 residues. CDR1 and CDR2 from the germline V gene are SGHTA and FQGTGA. V lost 3 bases, J lost 0 bases, and 6 bases lay in between. CDR3 coding DNA: TGTGCCAGCAGCTTTAATAGCTCCTACAATGAGCAGTTCTTC. Amino acid sequence: CASSFNSSYNEQFF.

The rearrangement uses TRBV5-6 and TRBJ2-1, with 14 bases fitting TRBD2. The CDR3 is made up of 18 amino acids. V lost 7 bases, J lost 3 bases, and 12 bases stayed unmatched. Germline lookup yields CDR1 SGHDT and CDR2 YYEEEE. CDR3 region: CASQPGLAGVVDYNEQFF. The CDR3, as DNA: TGTGCCAGCCAACCGGGACTAGCGGGGGTGGTGGACTACAATGAGCAGTTCTTC.

The chain joins TRBV28 to TRBJ1-2, with a tentative D call TRBD1 (6 bases). The CDR3 consists of 15 residues. Germline CDR1 is MDHEN and CDR2 is SYDVKM. The germline V and J ends were trimmed by 5 bases and 8 bases, with 21 bases remaining between them. The CDR3, as DNA: TGTGCCAGCAGTCTCCCCTCGACAGGCGTAGGGGGCTACACCTTC. Translating gives CASSLPSTGVGGYTF.

This clone appeared a few times. The gene calls are TRBV6-1 and TRBJ2-7; no firm D call. In germline, CDR1 is MNHNS, CDR2 SASEGT. V dropped 0 bases and J dropped 6 bases, with 9 bases sitting between them. This CDR3 has 13 residues. In nucleotides, the CDR3 is TGTGCCAGCAGTGAAGCTGTACAATCCGAGCAGTACTTC. It is translated as CASSEAVQSEQYF.

This clone was seen only a few times. The rearrangement joins TRBV29-1 to TRBJ1-2, with D tentatively TRBD1 (6 bases). CDR3 length: 12 residues. V lost 4 bases and J lost 7, with 13 bases in between. Germline values: CDR1 SQVTM, CDR2 ANQGSEA. CDR3: CSVVAGGSGYTF. DNA for the CDR3: TGCAGCGTTGTGGCGGGGGGCAGTGGCTACACCTTC.

This clone was observed a handful of times. The CDR3 region is CASSLRVNEQFF. The CDR3 DNA is TGTGCCAGCAGCTTACGGGTGAATGAGCAGTTCTTC. The V call is TRBV11-3, the J call TRBJ2-1; D gene unclear. Trimming left V 2 bases short and J 7 bases short, with 6 bases between. This CDR3 has 12 amino acids. CDR1 and CDR2 from the germline V gene are SGHNT and YENEEA.

The V and J genes are TRBV5-4 and TRBJ2-3; TRBD1 matches at 11 bases. The CDR3 totals 16 residues. Germline CDR1 reads SGHNT; CDR2 reads YYREEE (reference sequence). Losses at the gene ends were 2 bases for V and 3 bases for J; bases not matched to a gene: 5. In nucleotides, the CDR3 is TGTGCCAGCAGCTTCCGGGACAGGGGGAGTACAGATACGCAGTATTTT. Protein: CASSFRDRGSTDTQYF.

The chain is built from TRBV4-1 and TRBJ1-1, with D maybe TRBD1 (6 bases). V was trimmed by 4 bases and J by 5 bases, leaving 14 bases between them. This CDR3 spans 14 amino acids. Germline CDR1 reads MGHRA; CDR2 reads YSYEKL. The CDR3 loop reads CASSPAGVRTEAFF. The CDR3 DNA follows: TGCGCCAGCAGCCCCGCAGGGGTTAGGACTGAAGCTTTCTTT.

This rearrangement joins TRBV7-2 to TRBJ2-7; a weak D match, TRBD2 (7 bases). Germline V gives CDR1 SGHTA, CDR2 FQGNSA. The CDR3 has 19 residues. Between the trimmed V and J ends, which lost 2 bases and 2 bases, there was a span of 25 bases. As DNA, the CDR3 is TGTGCCAGCAGCTTACCCTCTTCACCCGGGGGGCCAGCCACCTACGAGCAGTACTTC. It translates to CASSLPSSPGGPATYEQYF. The entire variable domain, with the rest obtained from reference TRBV7-2 and TRBJ2-7, is as follows: GAGVSQSPSNKVTEKGKDVELRCDPISGHTALYWYRQSLGQGLEFLIYFQGNSAPDKSGLPSDRFSAERTGGSVSTLTIQRTQQEDSAVYLCASSLPSSPGGPATYEQYFGPGTRLTVT.

The chain is built from TRBV19 and TRBJ1-5; no clear D gene. The germline CDR1 and CDR2 sequences are LNHDA and SQIVND (reference sequence). The V end lost 5 bases, the J end lost 3 bases, and 14 bases lay between the germline ends. The CDR3 has 15 residues. The CDR3 DNA sequence: TGTGCCAGTAGTTGGAGCCGAGGCTCCAATCAGCCCCAGCATTTT. It codes for CASSWSRGSNQPQHF.

The chain is built from TRBV15 and TRBJ2-1; D remains ambiguous. Germline lookup yields CDR1 LNHNV and CDR2 YYDKDF (reference sequence). The CDR3 contains 16 residues. Trimming pared 5 bases from V and 7 bases from J, leaving 21 bases between. The CDR3 loop reads CATSELYSPHVNEQFF. In nucleotides, the CDR3 is TGTGCCACCAGCGAGCTATACAGCCCTCACGTGAATGAGCAGTTCTTC.

The chain joins TRBV7-6 to TRBJ2-5; 9 bases are shared with TRBD2. V lost 2 bases to trimming and J lost 5 bases; unmatched junction nucleotides: 9. This CDR3 region has 16 residues. CDR1 SGHVS and CDR2 FNYEAQ come from the germline V gene. CDR3 nucleotides: TGTGCCAGCAGCTTAAGTAGCGGGGGAGCCTGGGAGACCCAGTACTTC. Its protein is CASSLSSGGAWETQYF.

The chain combines TRBV6-5 with TRBJ2-3; TRBD1 matches at 10 bases. The CDR3 runs 14 residues. V dropped 10 bases and J dropped 4; count of bases not matched to a gene: 8. Germline CDR1 and CDR2: MNHEY and SVGAGI. CDR3 loop: CAIRTGGRADTQYF. Here the CDR3 DNA reads TGTGCCATCCGGACAGGGGGTAGAGCAGATACGCAGTATTTT.

This sequence joins TRBV7-3 and TRBJ2-6, with 8 bases lining up with TRBD1. The germline gives CDR1 SGHTA, CDR2 FQGTGA. The CDR3 loop spans 21 amino acids. With 5 bases clipped from V and 0 bases from J, the junction kept 18 bases outside the gene matches. CDR3 region: CASSQQPGGANLVSGANVLTF. As DNA, the CDR3 is TGTGCCAGCAGCCAACAGCCAGGGGGCGCAAACCTAGTCTCTGGGGCCAACGTCCTGACTTTC.

Here the CDR3 reads CASSLTGQDPGNTIYF. The CDR3 DNA reads TGCGCCAGCAGCCTTACGGGACAGGACCCTGGAAACACCATATATTTT. The gene calls are TRBV5-1 and TRBJ1-3; TRBD1 matches 8 bases. The germline V gene encodes CDR1 SGHRS and CDR2 YFSETQ. This CDR3 is 16 amino acids long. The junction had 8 bases not matched to a gene; V was cut back by 4 bases and J by 2 bases.

In nucleotides, the CDR3 is TGTGCCAGCAGCCAAGGACAGGGCAAAGCTTTCTTT. Protein: CASSQGQGKAFF. The V call is TRBV6-5, the J call TRBJ1-1; 8 bases agree with TRBD1. The germline CDR1 and CDR2 sequences are MNHEY and SVGAGI. The CDR3 has 12 amino acids. Trimming at V came to 6 bases and at J to 9 bases, leaving 6 bases not matched to a gene.

The CDR3 bases are TGTGCCAGCAGCGACGCCTCGGGGGGCCCTGAAGCTTTCTTT. This translates into CASSDASGGPEAFF. V gene TRBV9 combines with J gene TRBJ1-1; TRBD1 is a possible D gene (6 bases). With 3 bases removed from V and 6 bases from J, the gap between germline ends came to 15 bases. CDR3 length equals 14 residues. CDR1 is SGDLS, CDR2 YYNGEE, per germline.